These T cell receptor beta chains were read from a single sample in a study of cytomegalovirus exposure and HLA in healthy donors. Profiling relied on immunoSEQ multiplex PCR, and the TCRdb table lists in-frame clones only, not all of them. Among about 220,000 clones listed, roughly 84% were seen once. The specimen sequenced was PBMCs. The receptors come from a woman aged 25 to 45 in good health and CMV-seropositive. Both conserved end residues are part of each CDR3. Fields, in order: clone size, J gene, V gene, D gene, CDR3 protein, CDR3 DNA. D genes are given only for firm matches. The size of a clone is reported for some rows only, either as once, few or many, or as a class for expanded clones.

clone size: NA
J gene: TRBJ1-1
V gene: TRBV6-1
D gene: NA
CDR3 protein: CASSESSGGPTEAFF
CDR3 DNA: TGTGCCAGCAGTGAAAGTTCTGGGGGACCCACTGAAGCTTTCTTT

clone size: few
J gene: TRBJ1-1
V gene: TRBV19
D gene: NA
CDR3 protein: CASSIQGENTEAFF
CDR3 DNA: TGTGCCAGTAGTATTCAGGGAGAGAACACTGAAGCTTTCTTT

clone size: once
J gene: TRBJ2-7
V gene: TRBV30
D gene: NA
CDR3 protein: CAWVPPREPYEQYF
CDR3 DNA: TGTGCCTGGGTCCCTCCCAGGGAGCCCTACGAGCAGTACTTC

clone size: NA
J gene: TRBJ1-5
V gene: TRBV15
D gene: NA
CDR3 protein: CATSRETGNQPQHF
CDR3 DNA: TGTGCCACCAGCAGAGAAACAGGCAATCAGCCCCAGCATTTT

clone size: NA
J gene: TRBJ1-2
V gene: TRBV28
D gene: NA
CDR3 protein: CASITFLGTNYGYTF
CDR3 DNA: TGTGCCAGCATTACTTTCCTTGGTACTAACTATGGCTACACCTTC

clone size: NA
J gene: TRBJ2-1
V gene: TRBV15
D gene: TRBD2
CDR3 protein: CATSHRRDYDNEQFF
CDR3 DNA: TGTGCCACCAGCCACCGCCGGGACTATGACAATGAGCAGTTCTTC

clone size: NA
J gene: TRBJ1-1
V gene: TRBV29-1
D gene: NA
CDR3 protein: CSVGPFDSTEAFF
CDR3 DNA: TGCAGCGTAGGGCCTTTCGACTCCACTGAAGCTTTCTTT

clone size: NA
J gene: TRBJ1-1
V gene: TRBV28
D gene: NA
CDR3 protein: CASRTGLFVSMARDTEAFF
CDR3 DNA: TGTGCCAGCAGGACGGGACTTTTCGTCTCGATGGCTCGGGACACTGAAGCTTTCTTT

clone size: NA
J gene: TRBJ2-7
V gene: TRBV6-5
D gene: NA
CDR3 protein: CASSYSRGQAYEQYF
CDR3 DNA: TGTGCCAGCAGTTACTCGCGGGGCCAGGCCTACGAGCAGTACTTC

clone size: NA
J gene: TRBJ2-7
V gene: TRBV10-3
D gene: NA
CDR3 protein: CAINPGTISYEQYF
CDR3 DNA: TGTGCCATCAACCCCGGGACAATCTCCTACGAGCAGTACTTC

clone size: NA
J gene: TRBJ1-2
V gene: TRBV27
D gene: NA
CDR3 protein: CASSVGPLYGYTF
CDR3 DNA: TGTGCCAGCAGCGTCGGTCCTTTGTACGGCTACACCTTC

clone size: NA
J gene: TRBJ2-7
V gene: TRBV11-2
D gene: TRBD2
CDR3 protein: CASSLAGGPNEQYF
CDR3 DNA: TGTGCCAGCAGCTTAGCGGGAGGGCCCAACGAGCAGTACTTC

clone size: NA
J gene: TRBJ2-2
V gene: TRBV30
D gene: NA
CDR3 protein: CAWSVQAKGELFF
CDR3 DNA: TGTGCCTGGAGTGTCCAGGCGAAAGGGGAGCTGTTTTTT

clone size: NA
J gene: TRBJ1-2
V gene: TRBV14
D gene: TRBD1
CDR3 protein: CASSRRTGGSVDGYTF
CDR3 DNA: TGTGCCAGCAGCAGACGGACAGGGGGGAGTGTAGATGGCTACACCTTC

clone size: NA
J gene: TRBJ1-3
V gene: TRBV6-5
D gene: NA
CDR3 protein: CASSLMTSGNTIYF
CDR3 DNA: TGTGCCAGCAGTTTGATGACCTCTGGAAACACCATATATTTT

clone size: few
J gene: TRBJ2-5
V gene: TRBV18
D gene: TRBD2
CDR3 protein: CASSPRAGGQETQYF
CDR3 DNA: TGTGCCAGCTCCCCAAGAGCGGGGGGCCAAGAGACCCAGTACTTC

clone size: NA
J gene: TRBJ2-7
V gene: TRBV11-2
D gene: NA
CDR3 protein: CASSLSRPAYEQYF
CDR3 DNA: TGTGCCAGCAGCTTATCCAGGCCTGCCTACGAGCAGTACTTC

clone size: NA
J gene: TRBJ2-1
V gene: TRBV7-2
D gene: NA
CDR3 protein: CASSLNGNEQFF
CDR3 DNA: TGTGCCAGCAGCTTAAATGGGAATGAGCAGTTCTTC

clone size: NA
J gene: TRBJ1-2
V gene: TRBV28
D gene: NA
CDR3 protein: CASSLNTPWQGLYTF
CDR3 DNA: TGTGCCAGCAGTTTAAATACCCCCTGGCAGGGTCTCTACACCTTC

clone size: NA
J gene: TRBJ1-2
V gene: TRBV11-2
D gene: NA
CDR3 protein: CASSPGAGLSGYTF
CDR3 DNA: TGTGCCAGCAGTCCCGGGGCCGGGCTGTCTGGCTACACCTTC

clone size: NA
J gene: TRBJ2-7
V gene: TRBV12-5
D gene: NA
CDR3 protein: CASGLVVRDRPDEQYF
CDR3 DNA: TGTGCTAGTGGTTTGGTAGTGAGAGACAGACCGGACGAGCAGTACTTC

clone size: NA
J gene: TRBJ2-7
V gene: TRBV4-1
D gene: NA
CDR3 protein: CASSQDTQGEAEQYF
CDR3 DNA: TGCGCCAGCAGCCAAGATACACAGGGAGAAGCCGAGCAGTACTTC

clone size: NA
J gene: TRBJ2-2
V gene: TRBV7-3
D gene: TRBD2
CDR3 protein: CASSSGTSPSTGELFF
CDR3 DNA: TGTGCCAGCAGCTCCGGGACTAGTCCCTCTACCGGGGAGCTGTTTTTT

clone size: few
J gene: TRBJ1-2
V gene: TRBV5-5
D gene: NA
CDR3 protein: CASSLGERVDYGYTF
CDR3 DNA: TGTGCCAGCAGCTTGGGGGAGAGGGTAGACTATGGCTACACCTTC

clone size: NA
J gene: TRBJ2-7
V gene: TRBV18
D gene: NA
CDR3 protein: CASSPQGRGYEQYF
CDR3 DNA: TGTGCCAGCTCACCGCAGGGGAGAGGGTACGAGCAGTACTTC

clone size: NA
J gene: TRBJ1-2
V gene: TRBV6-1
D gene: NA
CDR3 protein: CASNEGTSGYTF
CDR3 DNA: TGTGCCAGCAATGAGGGGACATCAGGCTACACCTTC

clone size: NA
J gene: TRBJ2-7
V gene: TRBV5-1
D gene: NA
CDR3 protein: CASSKDLVSHEQYF
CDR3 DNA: TGCGCCAGCAGCAAAGATCTAGTATCCCACGAGCAGTACTTC

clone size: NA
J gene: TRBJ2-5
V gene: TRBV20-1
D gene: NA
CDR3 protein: CSARWETQYF
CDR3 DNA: TGCAGTGCTAGATGGGAGACCCAGTACTTC

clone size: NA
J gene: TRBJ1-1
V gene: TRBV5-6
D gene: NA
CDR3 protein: CASSLVGTDTEAFF
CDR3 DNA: TGTGCCAGCAGCTTGGTGGGGACGGACACTGAAGCTTTCTTT

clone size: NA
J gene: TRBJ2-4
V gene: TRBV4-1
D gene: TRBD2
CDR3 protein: CASRGVGGTKNIQYF
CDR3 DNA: TGCGCCAGCAGGGGGGTGGGAGGGACCAAAAACATTCAGTACTTC

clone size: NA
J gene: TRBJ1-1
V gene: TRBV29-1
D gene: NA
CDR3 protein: CSTGEGGITEAFF
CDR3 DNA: TGCAGCACTGGGGAGGGGGGGATCACTGAAGCTTTCTTT

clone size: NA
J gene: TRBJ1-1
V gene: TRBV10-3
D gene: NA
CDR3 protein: CAISPSGDGGAEAFF
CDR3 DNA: TGTGCCATCAGTCCTTCGGGGGACGGGGGCGCTGAAGCTTTCTTT

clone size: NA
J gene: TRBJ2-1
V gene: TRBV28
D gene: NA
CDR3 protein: CASTREASWINEQFF
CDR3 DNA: TGTGCCAGCACCCGGGAAGCTTCCTGGATCAATGAGCAGTTCTTC

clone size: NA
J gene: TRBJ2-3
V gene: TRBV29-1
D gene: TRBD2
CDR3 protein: CSVRGGYEDTQYF
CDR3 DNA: TGCAGCGTCCGCGGGGGGTACGAAGATACGCAGTATTTT

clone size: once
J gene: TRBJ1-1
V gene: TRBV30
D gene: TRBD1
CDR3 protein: CAWMKQGMSEAFF
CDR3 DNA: TGTGCCTGGATGAAACAGGGGATGTCTGAAGCTTTCTTT

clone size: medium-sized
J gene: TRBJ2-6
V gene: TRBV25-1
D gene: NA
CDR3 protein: CASSDRADKANVLTF
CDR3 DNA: TGTGCCAGCAGTGACCGGGCTGATAAGGCCAACGTCCTGACTTTC

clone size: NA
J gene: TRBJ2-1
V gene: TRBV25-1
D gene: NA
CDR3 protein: CASSDPAGSQFF
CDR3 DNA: TGTGCCAGCAGTGACCCTGCCGGCTCTCAGTTCTTC

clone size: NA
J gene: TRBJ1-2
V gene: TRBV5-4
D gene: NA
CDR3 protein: CASSPVGGSNYGYTF
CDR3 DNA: TGTGCCAGCAGCCCCGTTGGGGGGAGTAACTATGGCTACACCTTC

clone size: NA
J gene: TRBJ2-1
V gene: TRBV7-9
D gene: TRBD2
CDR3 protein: CASSSPAVGAGAREQFF
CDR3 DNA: TGTGCCAGCAGCTCACCGGCCGTCGGCGCGGGAGCGCGGGAGCAGTTCTTC

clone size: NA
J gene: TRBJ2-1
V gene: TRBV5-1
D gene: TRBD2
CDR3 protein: CASSLPTSGRAAEQFF
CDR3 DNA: TGCGCCAGCAGTCTTCCGACTAGCGGGAGGGCTGCTGAGCAGTTCTTC

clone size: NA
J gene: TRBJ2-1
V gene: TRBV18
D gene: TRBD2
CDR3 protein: CASSPASGRNEQFF
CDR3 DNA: TGTGCCAGCTCACCGGCTAGCGGGAGGAATGAGCAGTTCTTC

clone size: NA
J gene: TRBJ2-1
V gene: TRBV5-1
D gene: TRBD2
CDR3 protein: CASSWTSVYNEQFF
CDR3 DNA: TGCGCCAGCAGCTGGACTAGCGTTTACAATGAGCAGTTCTTC

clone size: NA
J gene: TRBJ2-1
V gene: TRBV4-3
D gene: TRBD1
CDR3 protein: CASRGQGLGGNEQFF
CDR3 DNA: TGCGCCAGCAGGGGACAGGGGCTGGGGGGCAATGAGCAGTTCTTC

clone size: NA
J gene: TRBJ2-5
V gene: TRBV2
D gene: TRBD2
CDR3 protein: CASSAPGLAGAETQYF
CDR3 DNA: TGTGCCAGCAGCGCTCCGGGACTAGCGGGAGCAGAGACCCAGTACTTC

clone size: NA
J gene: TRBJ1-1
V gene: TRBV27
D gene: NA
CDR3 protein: CASKAGPNTEAFF
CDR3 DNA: TGTGCCAGCAAAGCGGGCCCGAACACTGAAGCTTTCTTT

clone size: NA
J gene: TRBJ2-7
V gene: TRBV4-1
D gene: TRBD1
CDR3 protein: CASSQRQGTYEQYF
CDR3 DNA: TGCGCCAGCAGCCAGCGACAGGGAACCTACGAGCAGTACTTC

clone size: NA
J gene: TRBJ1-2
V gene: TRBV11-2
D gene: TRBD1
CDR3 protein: CASSLYPGQGASSGYGYTF
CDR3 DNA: TGTGCCAGCAGCTTATACCCGGGTCAGGGGGCGAGTTCTGGCTATGGCTACACCTTC

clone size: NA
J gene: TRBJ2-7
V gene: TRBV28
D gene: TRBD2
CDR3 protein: CASQAGGLSYEQYF
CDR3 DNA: TGTGCCAGCCAGGCGGGGGGTTTGTCCTACGAGCAGTACTTC

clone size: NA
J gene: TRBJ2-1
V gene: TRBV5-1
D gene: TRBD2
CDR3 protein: CASSQGLAGGLRNEQFF
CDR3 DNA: TGCGCCAGCAGCCAGGGACTAGCGGGAGGGCTTAGAAATGAGCAGTTCTTC